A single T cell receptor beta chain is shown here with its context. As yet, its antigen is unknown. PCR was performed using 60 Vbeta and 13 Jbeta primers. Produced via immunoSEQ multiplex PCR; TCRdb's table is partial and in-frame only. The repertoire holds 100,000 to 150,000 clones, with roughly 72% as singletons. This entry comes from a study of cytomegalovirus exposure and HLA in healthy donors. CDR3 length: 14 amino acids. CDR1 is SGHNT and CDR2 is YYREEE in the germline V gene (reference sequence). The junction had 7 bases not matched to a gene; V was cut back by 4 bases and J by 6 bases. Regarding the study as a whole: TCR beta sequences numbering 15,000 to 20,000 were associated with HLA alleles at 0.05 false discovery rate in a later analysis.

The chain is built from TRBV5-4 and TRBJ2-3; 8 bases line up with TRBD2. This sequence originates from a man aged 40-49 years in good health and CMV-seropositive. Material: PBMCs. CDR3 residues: CASSQERGRDTQYF. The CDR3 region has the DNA TGTGCCAGCAGCCAAGAGCGGGGGCGGGATACGCAGTATTTT. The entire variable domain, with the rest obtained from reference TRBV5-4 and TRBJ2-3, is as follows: ETGVTQSPTHLIKTRGQQVTLRCSSQSGHNTVSWYQQALGQGPQFIFQYYREEENGRGNFPPRFSGLQFPNYSSELNVNALELDDSALYLCASSQERGRDTQYFGPGTRLTVL.